Presented here are 26 T cell receptor beta chains from one specimen sequenced in a study of blood T cell repertoires in COVID-19. The data were produced by immunoSEQ multiplex PCR, yet TCRdb's version contains in-frame clones alone and is incomplete. The data show about 250,000 clones, roughly 84% seen once. The sequenced sample was PBMCs or T cells enriched from blood (not recorded which). These TCRs come from a woman aged 45-65 years who had been exposed to COVID-19.

This chain joins TRBV30 and TRBJ1-1; perhaps TRBD1 as D (5 bases). From germline, CDR1 is GTSNPN and CDR2 SVGIG (reference sequence). V was clipped by 4 bases and J by 0 bases, with 6 bases between them. The CDR3 runs to 12 residues. This CDR3 reads CAWTGLNTEAFF. The CDR3 DNA follows: TGTGCCTGGACAGGGCTGAACACTGAAGCTTTCTTT.

A few counts support this clone. V and J are TRBV5-1 and TRBJ1-1; the match to TRBD1 covers 7 bases. Germline V gene data show CDR1 as SGHRS and CDR2 as YFSETQ. V lost 0 bases and J lost 11; bases outside the gene matches: 7. The CDR3 length is 13 residues. The CDR3 sequence is CASSLAGGGRAFF. The CDR3 nucleotides read TGCGCCAGCAGCTTGGCCGGAGGGGGCAGGGCTTTCTTT.

This chain links TRBV6-5 with TRBJ2-1, with D possibly matching TRBD1 (5 bases). The CDR3 extends over 14 amino acids. CDR1 and CDR2 from the germline V gene are MNHEY and SVGAGI. Trimming left V 6 bases short and J 8 bases short, with 17 bases between. The CDR3 coding sequence is TGTGCCAGCAGCTTGGGGCCCCTAGAGGATGAGCAGTTCTTC. Its protein is CASSLGPLEDEQFF.

This clone has more than one count but fewer than ten. V and J are TRBV10-1 and TRBJ2-3, with D hard to call. Trimming cost V 6 bases and J 6 bases, with 19 bases left between them. Germline loops: CDR1 WNHNN, CDR2 SYGVQD (reference sequence). The CDR3 extends over 15 amino acids. The CDR3 spells CASSLDRLLEDTQYF. DNA of the CDR3: TGCGCCAGCAGCCTAGACCGCCTTCTCGAGGATACGCAGTATTTT.

The genes are TRBV11-2 and TRBJ2-3; the D gene is possibly TRBD1 (6 bases). Germline assignment: CDR1 SGHAT and CDR2 FQNNGV. V was pared by 1 base and J by 8 bases, with 13 bases between. CDR3 length: 14 residues. CDR3 protein: CASSLGTGIATQYF. In DNA form, the CDR3 reads TGTGCCAGCAGCTTAGGTACAGGGATAGCTACGCAGTATTTT.

The rearrangement links TRBV28 to TRBJ2-2; perhaps TRBD1 as D (6 bases). The germline V gene has CDR1 MDHEN and CDR2 SYDVKM. Trimming removed 0 bases from V and 4 bases from J, with 9 bases in between. The CDR3 is 15 amino acids. CDR3: CASSLWGASTGELFF. Written as DNA, the CDR3 is TGTGCCAGCAGTTTATGGGGGGCGAGCACCGGGGAGCTGTTTTTT.

This chain links TRBV18 with TRBJ1-4; 9 bases line up with TRBD1. From germline, CDR1 is KGHSH and CDR2 LQKENI. The CDR3 loop spans 15 amino acids. V dropped 3 bases and J dropped 7; count of bases not matched to a gene: 6. For the CDR3, the DNA is TGTGCCAGCTCACCGGACAGGGGATGGGGTGAAAAACTGTTTTTT. Translated, it gives CASSPDRGWGEKLFF.

The J gene is TRBJ1-1, the V gene TRBV28, with a tentative D call TRBD1 (6 bases). The length of the CDR3 is 15 residues. Trimming cost V 6 bases and J 4 bases, with 18 bases left between them. The V gene's germline CDR1 is MDHEN and CDR2 SYDVKM. The CDR3 protein is CASRPTTGGGTEAFF. The CDR3, as DNA: TGTGCCAGCAGGCCGACTACGGGGGGCGGCACTGAAGCTTTCTTT.

This clone has just one count. The chain combines TRBV28 with TRBJ2-3; TRBD2 aligns across 9 bases. This CDR3 comprises 15 residues. The germline V gene has CDR1 MDHEN and CDR2 SYDVKM. The J segment lost 1 base and the V segment lost 5 bases, leaving 4 bases of the junction unmatched. As DNA, the CDR3 is TGTGCCAGCAGTATCCAGCGGGGGGGCACAGATACGCAGTATTTT. This gives the protein CASSIQRGGTDTQYF.

V is TRBV7-9 and J is TRBJ2-7, with 7 bases matching TRBD1. The CDR3 extends over 14 amino acids. Looked up from germline, CDR1 is SEHNR and CDR2 is FQNEAQ (reference sequence). V shed 5 bases, J shed 2 bases, and the junction held 6 bases outside the gene matches. The CDR3 loop is CASSTGDRAYEQYF. The CDR3 DNA reads as TGTGCCAGCAGCACCGGGGACAGAGCCTACGAGCAGTACTTC.

CDR3 region: CASSLVVMNTEAFF. Written as DNA, the CDR3 is TGCGCCAGCAGCTTGGTTGTAATGAACACTGAAGCTTTCTTT. The chain links TRBV5-1 to TRBJ1-1; no definite D call. The germline CDR1 and CDR2 sequences are SGHRS and YFSETQ. The length of the CDR3 is 14 residues. V was shortened by 0 bases and J by 0 bases, with 6 bases between the two germline ends.

This clone is a singleton in its sample. The chain's CDR3 is CSIGEGVNQPQHF. The CDR3 DNA reads as TGCAGCATTGGGGAAGGGGTCAATCAGCCCCAGCATTTT. The chain uses TRBV29-1 and TRBJ1-5; a weak D match, TRBD1 (5 bases). Germline V gene lookup returns CDR1 SQVTM and CDR2 ANQGSEA. The CDR3 runs to 13 residues. V shed 8 bases and J shed 3 bases, with 14 bases lying between them.

On this clone itself: The sample has other DNA sequences that encode this CDR3 too. The CDR3 loop reads CASSLDRGRAFF. CDR3 DNA: TGTGCCAGCAGTTTGGACAGGGGGCGAGCTTTCTTT. The chain carries TRBV28 and TRBJ1-1, with 11 bases that match TRBD1. Germline V gene lookup returns CDR1 MDHEN and CDR2 SYDVKM. V lost 3 bases and J lost 10; bases outside the gene matches: 1. There are 12 residues in the CDR3.

The CDR3 spells CASTLQGTDTQYF. CDR3 coding DNA: TGTGCCAGCACTTTACAGGGCACAGATACGCAGTATTTT. The V and J genes are TRBV2 and TRBJ2-3; D is perhaps TRBD1 (5 bases). This CDR3 is built from 13 residues. Germline V CDR1 and CDR2: SNHLY, FYNNEI. Trimming pared 7 bases from V and 1 base from J, leaving 9 bases between. Full variable domain (rest looked up from reference TRBV2 and TRBJ2-3): EPEVTQTPSHQVTQMGQEVILRCVPISNHLYFYWYRQILGQKVEFLVSFYNNEISEKSEIFDDQFSVERPDGSNFTLKIRSTKLEDSAMYFCASTLQGTDTQYFGPGTRLTVL.

CDR3 nucleotide sequence: TGTGCCAGTAGTATCGGTTCTCGGGAAAAACTGTTTTTT. It codes for CASSIGSREKLFF. V and J are TRBV19 and TRBJ1-4; D remains unclear. The CDR3 is made up of 13 amino acids. Germline V CDR1 and CDR2: LNHDA, SQIVND (reference sequence). Trimming cost V 3 bases and J 8 bases, with 10 bases left between them.

The CDR3 sequence is CASSTGQGSTNEKLFF. CDR3 bases: TGTGCCAGCAGCACCGGACAGGGGTCAACTAATGAAAAACTGTTTTTT. The chain couples TRBV7-9 to TRBJ1-4, with 9 nucleotides matching TRBD1. From germline, CDR1 is SEHNR and CDR2 FQNEAQ (reference sequence). This CDR3 is 16 amino acids long. J lost 0 bases, V lost 5 bases, and 4 bases had no gene match.

The chain uses TRBV19 and TRBJ2-7; the D gene is possibly TRBD2 (5 bases). In germline, CDR1 is LNHDA, CDR2 SQIVND (reference sequence). Trimming pared 7 bases from V and 8 bases from J, leaving 18 bases between. The CDR3 is 13 residues long. Here the CDR3 reads CASTTKPGEKQYF. The CDR3 region has the DNA TGTGCCAGTACCACGAAGCCCGGGGAAAAGCAGTACTTC.

V usage is TRBV18 and J usage is TRBJ1-1; no firm D call. There are 11 residues in the CDR3. Per the germline V gene, CDR1 is KGHSH and CDR2 is LQKENI. V lost 5 bases to trimming and J lost 5 bases, with 6 bases between them. This chain's CDR3 is CASSGGTEAFF. Here the CDR3 DNA reads TGTGCCAGCTCAGGAGGAACTGAAGCTTTCTTT.

The chain has TRBV7-2 and TRBJ2-1; a possible D gene is TRBD2 (7 bases). This CDR3 comprises 17 residues. V lost 5 bases to trimming and J lost 1 base, with 18 bases between them. Germline CDR1 and CDR2: SGHTA and FQGNSA. The CDR3 sequence is CASSPISRGASYNEQFF. CDR3 coding DNA: TGTGCCAGCAGCCCAATTTCCCGGGGGGCGTCCTACAATGAGCAGTTCTTC.

The rearrangement joins TRBV18 to TRBJ1-1; D perhaps matches TRBD1 (5 bases). The V end lost 3 bases, the J end lost 0 bases, and 17 bases lay between the germline ends. Germline V gene sequence: CDR1 KGHSH, CDR2 LQKENI. The CDR3 has 17 amino acids. This CDR3 reads CASSPLARQILNTEAFF. Here the CDR3 DNA reads TGTGCCAGCTCACCTCTTGCGAGACAGATCTTGAACACTGAAGCTTTCTTT.

This chain links TRBV11-2 with TRBJ1-3, with D tentatively TRBD1 (5 bases). The germline CDR1 and CDR2 sequences are SGHAT and FQNNGV. Trimming cost V 5 bases and J 4 bases, with 15 bases left between them. This CDR3 has 15 amino acids. The CDR3: CASSLGLLQGNTIYF. CDR3 DNA sequence: TGTGCCAGCAGCCTGGGACTTCTTCAGGGAAACACCATATATTTT.

The chain has TRBV28 and TRBJ1-2; TRBD1 matches 10 bases. Germline V gene data show CDR1 as MDHEN and CDR2 as SYDVKM. The CDR3 length is 14 residues. The trim removed 6 bases at V and 5 bases at J, leaving 6 bases unmatched. CDR3 nucleotide sequence: TGTGCCAGCAGGTCTGGGACAGGGGTTTATGGCTACACCTTC. Amino acid sequence: CASRSGTGVYGYTF.

This clone was picked up a small number of times. This chain connects TRBV28 to TRBJ1-3; D possibly corresponds to TRBD1 (5 bases). CDR1 and CDR2 from the germline V gene are MDHEN and SYDVKM. The CDR3 extends over 15 amino acids. Trimming pared 6 bases from V and 3 bases from J, leaving 15 bases between. CDR3 in DNA: TGTGCCAGCAGCCCTTGGGGGGTAAATGGAAACACCATATATTTT. It specifies CASSPWGVNGNTIYF.

V gene TRBV6-6 combines with J gene TRBJ1-2; D gene unclear. The germline V gene encodes CDR1 MNHNY and CDR2 SVGAGI (reference sequence). The length of the CDR3 is 14 residues. Trimming left V 0 bases short and J 3 bases short, with 8 bases between. The CDR3 spells CASSYSRVDYGYTF. CDR3 bases: TGTGCCAGCAGTTACTCTCGGGTTGACTATGGCTACACCTTC.

This sequence joins TRBV5-1 and TRBJ2-5, with 8 bases fitting TRBD1. V shed 3 bases and J 5 bases; nucleotides not matched to a gene: 12. The germline CDR1 and CDR2 sequences are SGHRS and YFSETQ. The CDR3 extends over 16 amino acids. As DNA, the CDR3 is TGCGCCAGCAGCTCTTTACGGACAGGGTTTGGCGAGACCCAGTACTTC. This encodes CASSSLRTGFGETQYF.

This chain uses TRBV9 with TRBJ1-1; possible D gene TRBD1, 5 bases. Germline V lookup: CDR1 SGDLS, CDR2 YYNGEE. This CDR3 is 13 amino acids long. With 5 bases removed from V and 7 bases from J, the gap between germline ends came to 15 bases. The CDR3 DNA reads TGTGCCAGCAGGGGAGGGGTTAAAAATGAAGCTTTCTTT. Protein sequence: CASRGGVKNEAFF.